The 17 T cell receptor beta chains presented below share a single source sample, sequenced in a study of CD8 T cells in Susac syndrome. RNA amounts of roughly 0.45 to 1 ug underwent reverse transcription with random hexamers. A single record per CDR3 protein comes from TCRdb applying MiXCR to the immunoSEQ multiplex PCR reads. The sample consists of 300,000 or so distinct CDR3 sequences, about 91% of them appearing once. Material: CD4+ T cells from PBMCs. The receptors here all came from a human donor with multiple sclerosis.

J is TRBJ2-1 and V is TRBV9, with a possible D match to TRBD2 (6 bases). Trimming took 4 bases from V and 7 from J, leaving 15 bases between them. Germline V gene lookup returns CDR1 SGDLS and CDR2 YYNGEE. The CDR3 totals 14 residues. The CDR3 protein is CASSKEGRGNEQFF. The CDR3 DNA follows: TGTGCCAGCAGCAAGGAGGGCCGGGGGAATGAGCAGTTCTTC.

V and J are TRBV5-1 and TRBJ2-1, with a weak D call TRBD1 (6 bases). V was pared by 4 bases and J by 7 bases, with 18 bases between. Per the germline V gene, CDR1 is SGHRS and CDR2 is YFSETQ. This CDR3 is built from 15 residues. The CDR3 loop is CASSQDRFGSNEQFF. Here the CDR3 DNA reads TGCGCCAGCAGCCAGGACAGATTCGGGTCGAATGAGCAGTTCTTC.

The chain links TRBV2 to TRBJ2-7; D gene uncertain. CDR3 size: 12 residues. Per germline, CDR1 SNHLY and CDR2 FYNNEI. V lost 8 bases and J 3 bases, leaving 11 bases between the germline ends. In nucleotides, the CDR3 is TGTGCCAGCTGCCGATACCACTACGAGCAGTACTTC. Its translation is CASCRYHYEQYF.

The chain has TRBV4-2 and TRBJ2-7; no firm D call. CDR1 and CDR2 (germline): LGHNA, YNFKEQ. With 0 bases removed from V and 0 bases from J, the gap between germline ends came to 12 bases. This CDR3 contains 16 residues. The CDR3 reads CASSQDLAGFSYEQYF. In nucleotides, the CDR3 is TGTGCCAGCAGCCAAGATCTGGCCGGGTTCTCCTACGAGCAGTACTTC.

This chain uses TRBV5-4 with TRBJ2-6, with D uncertain. V lost 0 bases, J lost 1 base, and 5 bases lay in between. Germline V gives CDR1 SGHNT, CDR2 YYREEE (reference sequence). This CDR3 is 15 amino acids long. CDR3 coding DNA: TGTGCCAGCAGCTTGGTTTGGTCTGGGGCCAACGTCCTGACTTTC. This gives the protein CASSLVWSGANVLTF.

This clonotype was seen just once. The genes are TRBV7-2 and TRBJ2-5; tentatively, D is TRBD1 or TRBD2 (5 bases each). V lost 5 bases and J lost 2, with 18 bases in between. Germline lookup yields CDR1 SGHTA and CDR2 FQGNSA. CDR3 size: 16 residues. In DNA, the CDR3 is TGTGCCAGCAGCCCGAGGGGAGCCTGGAGGCAAGAGACCCAGTACTTC. It specifies CASSPRGAWRQETQYF.

The V and J genes are TRBV11-2 and TRBJ2-3; 10 nucleotides agree with TRBD2. With 4 bases clipped from V and 0 bases from J, the junction kept 4 bases outside the gene matches. Germline V gene lookup returns CDR1 SGHAT and CDR2 FQNNGV. The CDR3 consists of 16 residues. The CDR3 region is CASSSQAGGSTDTQYF. The DNA for the CDR3 is TGTGCCAGCAGCTCCCAAGCGGGAGGGAGCACAGATACGCAGTATTTT.

The J gene is TRBJ1-1, the V gene TRBV6-5; TRBD1 aligns across 7 bases. The junction had 3 bases not matched to a gene; V was cut back by 2 bases and J by 0 bases. The CDR3 spans 15 residues. Germline-derived CDR1 and CDR2 are MNHEY and SVGAGI. The CDR3 region is CASSYEQGMNTEAFF. The CDR3, as DNA: TGTGCCAGCAGTTACGAACAGGGGATGAACACTGAAGCTTTCTTT.

Only a few counts were recorded for this clonotype. The rearrangement uses TRBV12-3 or TRBV12-4 and TRBJ2-5, with D possibly matching TRBD2 (8 bases). V gave up 4 bases and J gave up 2 bases, with 17 bases separating them. The CDR3 length is 16 residues. CDR3: CASSSGLAGGQETQYF. The CDR3 nucleotides are TGTGCCAGCAGTTCCGGACTAGCAGGGGGGCAAGAGACCCAGTACTTC.

The chain uses TRBV29-1 and TRBJ1-2; tentative D call: TRBD1 (6 bases). The CDR3 sequence is 11 residues long. CDR1 and CDR2 (germline): SQVTM, ANQGSEA. The CDR3 bases are TGCAGTTTTGGACAGACCTATGGCTACACCTTC. It specifies CSFGQTYGYTF. Variable domain in full (rest from reference TRBV29-1 and TRBJ1-2): SAVISQKPSRDICQRGTSLTIQCQVDSQVTMMFWYRQQPGQSLTLIATANQGSEATYESGFVIDKFPISRPNLTFSTLTVSNMSPEDSSIYLCSFGQTYGYTFGSGTRLTVV.

The V gene is TRBV11-2, the J gene TRBJ1-2, with D tentatively TRBD1 (5 bases). CDR1 SGHAT and CDR2 FQNNGV come from the germline V gene. This CDR3 region has 12 residues. V gave up 8 bases and J gave up 3 bases, with 10 bases separating them. Here the CDR3 reads CASVGADYGYTF. In nucleotides, the CDR3 is TGTGCCAGCGTAGGGGCCGACTATGGCTACACCTTC.

The chain recombines TRBV5-4 with TRBJ1-3; D may be TRBD1 (5 bases). V was trimmed by 4 bases and J by 7 bases, leaving 18 bases between them. This CDR3 spans 15 amino acids. Germline loops: CDR1 SGHNT, CDR2 YYREEE (reference sequence). The CDR3 DNA reads TGTGCCAGCAGCCCTGGCTGGGACTCCAGGAACACCATATATTTT. As protein: CASSPGWDSRNTIYF.

The rearrangement joins TRBV14 to TRBJ2-7; the D gene is possibly TRBD1 (6 bases). Germline V gives CDR1 SGHDN, CDR2 FVKESK. The CDR3 contains 15 residues. V lost 4 bases to trimming and J lost 3 bases, with 16 bases between them. As DNA, the CDR3 is TGTGCCAGCAGCCTTCTCGGGACAAACAGCTACGAGCAGTACTTC. Translated, it gives CASSLLGTNSYEQYF.

The chain combines TRBV14 with TRBJ2-7, with a tentative D call TRBD2 (6 bases). Trimming took 4 bases from V and 2 from J, leaving 12 bases between them. CDR1 and CDR2 from the germline V gene are SGHDN and FVKESK. CDR3 length: 14 amino acids. Here the CDR3 reads CASSPYRGTYEQYF. DNA for the CDR3: TGTGCCAGCAGCCCGTACCGGGGGACCTACGAGCAGTACTTC.

This clonotype was found a few times. V is TRBV15 and J is TRBJ2-7; 7 bases are shared with TRBD1. V lost 3 bases and J lost 5; bases outside the gene matches: 7. The CDR3 consists of 14 residues. Germline CDR1 LNHNV, CDR2 YYDKDF (reference sequence). The CDR3 nucleotides are TGTGCCACCAGCAGGCACCGGGACAGCCACGAGCAGTACTTC. Translation gives CATSRHRDSHEQYF.

The gene calls are TRBV30 and TRBJ2-1; tentatively, D is TRBD1 or TRBD2 (7 bases each). V gave up 3 bases and J gave up 4 bases, with 19 bases separating them. The CDR3 runs to 16 residues. Germline lookup yields CDR1 GTSNPN and CDR2 SVGIG (reference sequence). CDR3 nucleotides: TGTGCCTGGAGCGAAGGGGGCGGGAGACCATACAATGAGCAGTTCTTC. The encoded protein is CAWSEGGGRPYNEQFF.

This clonotype appeared a single time. This rearrangement joins TRBV9 to TRBJ2-5, with D tentatively TRBD1 (5 bases). The CDR3 is 14 residues long. Germline assignment: CDR1 SGDLS and CDR2 YYNGEE. Trimming stripped 6 bases from V and 5 bases from J, with 17 bases between. The CDR3 nucleotides are TGTGCCAGCAATACAGGTGGGGAAGGGGAGACCCAGTACTTC. It yields the protein CASNTGGEGETQYF.